Sequencing of this T cell receptor beta chain was carried out in a study of blood T cell repertoires in COVID-19. Assay used: immunoSEQ multiplex PCR; TCRdb lists only in-frame clones, some missing. The repertoire holds about 180,000 clones, with approximately 83% as singletons. The ends lost 6 bases at V and 5 bases at J; junction bases unmatched: 9. There are 16 residues in the CDR3. CDR1 and CDR2 (germline): SGHNT, YYREEE (reference sequence). This TCR derives from a human donor with active or convalescent COVID-19. The donor label of this sample is uncertain. The chain combines TRBV5-4 with TRBJ2-5; 14 bases fit TRBD2. Material: peripheral blood. CDR3 in amino acids: CASTLGLAGVAETQYF. As DNA, the CDR3 is TGTGCCAGCACCCTGGGACTAGCGGGAGTCGCTGAGACCCAGTACTTC.